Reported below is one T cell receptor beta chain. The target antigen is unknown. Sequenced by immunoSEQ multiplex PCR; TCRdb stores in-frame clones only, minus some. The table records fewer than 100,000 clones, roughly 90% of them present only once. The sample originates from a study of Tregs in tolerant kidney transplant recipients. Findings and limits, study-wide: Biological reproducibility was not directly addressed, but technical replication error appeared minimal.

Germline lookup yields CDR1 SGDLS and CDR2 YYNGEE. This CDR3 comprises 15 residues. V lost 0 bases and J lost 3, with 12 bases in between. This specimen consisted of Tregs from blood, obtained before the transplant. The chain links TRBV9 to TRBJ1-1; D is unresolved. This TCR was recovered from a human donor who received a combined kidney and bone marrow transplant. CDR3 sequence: CASSVAVEGYTEAFF. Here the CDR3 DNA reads TGTGCCAGCAGCGTAGCTGTAGAGGGCTACACTGAAGCTTTCTTT.